The 21 T cell receptor beta chains below all came from one sample that was sequenced in a study of blood T cell repertoires in COVID-19. Only in-frame clones appear in the TCRdb table, and some are missing; sequencing was by immunoSEQ multiplex PCR. The table includes about 200,000 clones, roughly nine tenths detected once. The specimen sequenced was peripheral blood. The receptors originated from a man in his thirties or forties with acute or convalescent COVID-19.

The chain couples TRBV28 to TRBJ2-5; TRBD1 matches 7 bases. This CDR3 spans 12 amino acids. Germline CDR1 MDHEN, CDR2 SYDVKM. The V gene end was trimmed by 6 bases and the J gene end by 6 bases; junction bases not matched to a gene: 4. Here the CDR3 reads CASRGQWKTQYF. Written as DNA, the CDR3 is TGTGCCAGCAGGGGACAGTGGAAGACCCAGTACTTC.

This sequence joins TRBV27 and TRBJ1-2; 9 nucleotides match TRBD1. Trimming removed 2 bases from V and 4 bases from J; junction bases left unmatched: 2. The CDR3 is 14 residues long. CDR1 and CDR2 (germline): MNHEY, SMNVEV (reference sequence). This chain's CDR3 is CASSLGTGIYGYTF. The CDR3 DNA reads TGTGCCAGCAGTTTAGGGACAGGGATCTATGGCTACACCTTC.

This clone appeared once. The chain carries TRBV7-9 and TRBJ1-1; 7 positions agree with TRBD1. The CDR3 is 13 amino acids. Per germline, CDR1 SEHNR and CDR2 FQNEAQ (reference sequence). Losses at the gene ends were 9 bases for V and 4 bases for J; bases not matched to a gene: 8. Here the CDR3 reads CASSTGDVTEAFF. The CDR3 nucleotides are TGTGCCAGTTCAACAGGGGATGTCACTGAAGCTTTCTTT.

This clone was picked up one time. This sequence joins TRBV27 and TRBJ2-5; D remains unclear. Between the trimmed V and J ends, which lost 4 bases and 2 bases, there was a span of 11 bases. Germline V lookup: CDR1 MNHEY, CDR2 SMNVEV (reference sequence). The length of the CDR3 is 14 residues. CDR3 DNA: TGTGCCAGCAGTTCACAGATGGAACAAGAGACCCAGTACTTC. This gives the protein CASSSQMEQETQYF.

The chain recombines TRBV6-6 with TRBJ1-2, with D perhaps matching TRBD1 (6 bases). The germline V gene has CDR1 MNHNY and CDR2 SVGAGI (reference sequence). This CDR3 spans 14 amino acids. Trimming took off 6 bases at V and 4 bases at J, with 15 bases between the two ends. CDR3 coding DNA: TGTGCCAGCAGAGGGCCAGGGGCCCCCTATGGCTACACCTTC. Translation gives CASRGPGAPYGYTF.

The J gene is TRBJ2-7, the V gene TRBV6-5; 8 nucleotides line up with TRBD1. Germline lookup yields CDR1 MNHEY and CDR2 SVGAGI. This CDR3 spans 13 amino acids. With V trimmed by 6 bases and J by 4 bases, 5 bases remained unmatched. Here the CDR3 DNA reads TGTGCCAGCAGGCGGGACAGGTTATACGAGCAGTACTTC. Its protein product is CASRRDRLYEQYF.

V usage is TRBV27 and J usage is TRBJ1-5; D possibly corresponds to TRBD1 (6 bases). The CDR3 has 14 residues. The V and J ends lost 2 bases and 2 bases respectively, with 7 bases between them. The germline gives CDR1 MNHEY, CDR2 SMNVEV (reference sequence). In DNA, the CDR3 is TGTGCCAGCAGTTTAAACAGGGGCAATCAGCCCCAGCATTTT. Protein product: CASSLNRGNQPQHF.

The chain is built from TRBV5-1 and TRBJ2-4; D uncertain. In germline, CDR1 is SGHRS, CDR2 YFSETQ. The CDR3 runs 14 residues. Between the trimmed V and J ends, which lost 0 bases and 1 base, there was a span of 5 bases. CDR3 DNA: TGCGCCAGCAGCTTGGACAGCGCCAAAAACATTCAGTACTTC. This encodes CASSLDSAKNIQYF.

The V gene is TRBV3-1 (or the pseudogene TRBV3-2), the J gene TRBJ1-6; maybe TRBD1 (6 bases). Germline CDR1 LGHDT, CDR2 YNNKEL (reference sequence). V was pared by 1 base and J by 11 bases, with 12 bases between. The CDR3 covers 14 residues. CDR3 amino acids: CASSQGGGLPPLHF. As DNA, the CDR3 is TGTGCCAGCAGCCAAGGGGGGGGGCTTCCACCCCTCCACTTT.

The chain joins TRBV18 to TRBJ2-1, with a weak D call TRBD1 (5 bases). Looked up from germline, CDR1 is KGHSH and CDR2 is LQKENI. Between the trimmed V and J ends, which lost 8 bases and 5 bases, there was a span of 10 bases. There are 12 residues in the CDR3. CDR3 DNA: TGTGCCAGCCAAAGACAGAACAATGAGCAGTTCTTC. Its translation is CASQRQNNEQFF.

The V gene is TRBV30, the J gene TRBJ1-2; 8 bases agree with TRBD1. Trimming took 1 base from V and 0 from J; bases not matched to a gene: 4. CDR3 length equals 15 residues. CDR1 and CDR2 (germline): GTSNPN, SVGIG (reference sequence). The CDR3 coding sequence is TGTGCCTGGAGTGCCCCGGACAGGGCTAACTATGGCTACACCTTC. Protein sequence: CAWSAPDRANYGYTF.

The rearrangement uses TRBV28 and TRBJ2-7; no clear D gene. V gave up 11 bases and J gave up 5 bases, with 19 bases separating them. Germline V gene lookup returns CDR1 MDHEN and CDR2 SYDVKM. The CDR3 is 13 amino acids. CDR3 coding DNA: TGTGCCTCGACACAGCCCCCACGGAACGAGCAGTACTTC. Its protein is CASTQPPRNEQYF.

The chain employs TRBV10-3 and TRBJ2-2, with D maybe TRBD1 (5 bases). CDR1 and CDR2 from the germline V gene are ENHRY and SYGVKD. V was cut by 4 bases and J by 5 bases, with 11 bases left in between. There are 14 residues in the CDR3. CDR3 bases: TGTGCCATCAGTGGAACAGGTGGAACCGGGGAGCTGTTTTTT. Its protein is CAISGTGGTGELFF.

This chain links TRBV11-2 with TRBJ2-7; 7 positions match TRBD2. Germline CDR1 SGHAT, CDR2 FQNNGV. The CDR3 runs 15 residues. Trimming removed 1 base from V and 2 bases from J; junction bases left unmatched: 5. The CDR3 nucleotides are TGTGCCAGCAGCTTAGGTTCTAGCGGTACCTACGAGCAGTACTTC. It codes for CASSLGSSGTYEQYF.

The V gene is TRBV6-5, the J gene TRBJ1-2, with 7 nucleotides matching TRBD1. V was clipped by 2 bases and J by 8 bases; unmatched bases: 5. This CDR3 is 13 amino acids long. Germline V gene lookup returns CDR1 MNHEY and CDR2 SVGAGI. CDR3 coding DNA: TGTGCCAGCAGTTACCGGGACAGTCAAGGCTACACCTTC. Translated, it gives CASSYRDSQGYTF.

This sequence joins TRBV29-1 and TRBJ2-3; a weak D match, TRBD2 (6 bases). CDR1 SQVTM and CDR2 ANQGSEA come from the germline V gene. The CDR3 has 17 residues. The V end lost 3 bases, the J end lost 6 bases, and 25 bases lay between the germline ends. The CDR3 nucleotides read TGCAGCGTTGACGGGAGTGCGGGAATGCCCCAATGGGATACGCAGTATTTT. It codes for CSVDGSAGMPQWDTQYF.

There are a few counts of this clone. This sequence joins TRBV7-9 and TRBJ1-4; 7 bases match TRBD1. The CDR3 loop spans 15 amino acids. Germline V gives CDR1 SEHNR, CDR2 FQNEAQ (reference sequence). V lost 5 bases to trimming and J lost 3 bases; unmatched junction nucleotides: 6. The CDR3 region is CASSPETGPNEKLFF. The CDR3 region has the DNA TGTGCCAGCAGCCCGGAGACAGGGCCTAATGAAAAACTGTTTTTT. Complete variable domain (other parts from reference TRBV7-9 and TRBJ1-4): DTGVSQNPRHKITKRGQNVTFRCDPISEHNRLYWYRQTLGQGPEFLTYFQNEAQLEKSRLLSDRFSAERPKGSFSTLEIQRTEQGDSAMYLCASSPETGPNEKLFFGSGTQLSVL.

This chain connects TRBV7-8 to TRBJ2-1, with TRBD1 matching 7 bases. This CDR3 is 15 amino acids long. Germline lookup yields CDR1 SGHVS and CDR2 FQNEAQ. The V and J ends lost 4 bases and 0 bases, in that order; junction bases with no gene match: 3. CDR3 sequence reads: CASSSRGSSYNEQFF. The CDR3 coding sequence is TGTGCCAGCAGCTCCAGGGGGAGCTCCTACAATGAGCAGTTCTTC.

The gene calls are TRBV7-3 and TRBJ2-3; D might be TRBD1 (6 bases). With 2 bases removed from V and 6 bases from J, the gap between germline ends came to 12 bases. CDR1 and CDR2 from the germline V gene are SGHTA and FQGTGA. CDR3 size: 14 residues. The CDR3 region is CASSLGQGRDTQYF. CDR3 DNA sequence: TGTGCCAGCAGCTTAGGGCAGGGGCGGGATACGCAGTATTTT.

This chain's CDR3 is CASSGGLSLDTQYF. CDR3 bases: TGTGCCAGCAGTGGCGGGCTTTCCTTGGATACGCAGTATTTT. The chain joins TRBV28 to TRBJ2-3; a possible D gene is TRBD2 (5 bases). The V end was cut by 5 bases, the J end by 6 bases, with 15 bases between. The CDR3 has 14 amino acids. Germline CDR1 and CDR2: MDHEN and SYDVKM.

In this sample, this clone turned up once. The V call is TRBV7-3, the J call TRBJ2-1; D not resolved. CDR1 SGHTA and CDR2 FQGTGA come from the germline V gene. The CDR3 sequence is 15 residues long. Trimming left V 0 bases short and J 10 bases short, with 16 bases between. Here the CDR3 DNA reads TGTGCCAGCAGCTTAACGCGGTTAGCCACCTTAGAGCAGTTCTTC. Translation: CASSLTRLATLEQFF.